Presented here are 7 T cell receptor beta chains from one specimen sequenced in a study of T cells in Graves' hyperthyroidism and ophthalmopathy. TCR beta CDR3 regions were amplified from RNA. First-round RT-PCR with HTBI primers amplified the TCR CDR3 region. Using its own MiXCR run on the multiplex PCR reads, TCRdb lists one record per CDR3 protein. This table holds under 250,000 distinct CDR3 sequences, approximately 25% found once. The source material was blood. Receptors were obtained from a woman in her thirties or forties with Graves' ophthalmopathy.

The rearrangement joins TRBV12-3 or TRBV12-4 to TRBJ2-3; the D is unclear. This CDR3 has 13 residues. Trimming shortened V by 8 bases and J by 3 bases, and 12 bases separated the two germline ends. For the CDR3, the DNA is TGTGCCAGCGCGTGGGCTTTGACAGATACGCAGTATTTT. The encoded protein is CASAWALTDTQYF.

V gene TRBV20-1 combines with J gene TRBJ2-5; D unresolved. This CDR3 is 13 amino acids long. V lost 0 bases to trimming and J lost 5 bases, with 10 bases between them. Germline V gives CDR1 DFQATT, CDR2 SNEGSKA (reference sequence). The CDR3 region has the DNA TGCAGTGCTAGAGATCGTCATACGGAGACCCAGTACTTC. Residues: CSARDRHTETQYF.

The chain is built from TRBV15 and TRBJ1-1; TRBD1 agrees at 8 bases. Germline V lookup: CDR1 LNHNV, CDR2 YYDKDF (reference sequence). CDR3 length: 14 residues. The junction had 7 bases not matched to a gene; V was cut back by 0 bases and J by 10 bases. The CDR3, as DNA: TGTGCCACCAGCAGAGATCGACAGGGGATCCGAGCTTTCTTT. Encoded protein: CATSRDRQGIRAFF.

This clonotype was recorded many times. This rearrangement joins TRBV2 to TRBJ1-2, with D maybe TRBD1 (6 bases). V shed 8 bases and J shed 6 bases, with 19 bases lying between them. The CDR3 is 14 residues long. The V gene's germline CDR1 is SNHLY and CDR2 FYNNEI. The CDR3 loop reads CASLDYGGRNGYTF. CDR3 DNA: TGTGCCAGCCTTGATTACGGGGGGCGGAATGGCTACACCTTC.

This clonotype was recorded many times. This chain connects TRBV12-3 or TRBV12-4 to TRBJ2-5, with D possibly called TRBD1 or TRBD2 (6 bases each). The CDR3 has 15 residues. The germline V and J ends were trimmed by 5 bases and 2 bases, with 15 bases remaining between them. This CDR3 reads CASSNRKGGQETQYF. As DNA, the CDR3 is TGTGCCAGCAGTAACCGCAAGGGGGGACAAGAGACCCAGTACTTC.

The chain uses TRBV6-1 and TRBJ1-1, with no clear D. V was clipped by 4 bases and J by 0 bases, with 6 bases between them. Germline values: CDR1 MNHNS, CDR2 SASEGT. The CDR3 totals 13 residues. CDR3 DNA: TGTGCCAGCAGTGGGGCCCTGAACACTGAAGCTTTCTTT. Amino acids: CASSGALNTEAFF.

The sample holds many counts of this clonotype. One junction end does not reproduce the germline sequence, and a read error may be involved. The chain couples TRBV5-1 to TRBJ2-7; D is uncertain. In germline, CDR1 is SGHRS, CDR2 YFSETQ. The CDR3 contains 12 residues. The CDR3 protein is CASSLNSYEQYF. The CDR3 DNA is TGTGCCAGCAGCTTAAACTCCTACGAGCAGTACTTC.